Listed below are T cell receptor beta chains from one sample, sequenced in a study of early stage breast cancer tumors. Produced via immunoSEQ multiplex PCR; TCRdb's table is partial and in-frame only. This table has 70,000 or so clones, roughly 80% appearing once. Specimen: blood. These receptors were taken from a person aged 40-50 years with breast cancer. The CDR3 runs from the conserved cysteine through the conserved F or W.

v_call: TRBV18; j_call: TRBJ1-3; cdr3_aa: CASSPGHSGNTIYF
v_call: TRBV28; j_call: TRBJ2-2; cdr3_aa: CASSLAGGGTGELFF
v_call: TRBV5-1; j_call: TRBJ2-1; cdr3_aa: CASSLELGTSGRFYNEQFF
v_call: TRBV29-1; j_call: TRBJ2-1; cdr3_aa: CSVGLADNEQFF
v_call: TRBV6-4; j_call: TRBJ2-3; cdr3_aa: CASRERGWGTDTQYF
v_call: TRBV11-2; j_call: TRBJ2-7; cdr3_aa: CASSLGPSGFSYEQYF
v_call: TRBV27; j_call: TRBJ2-7; cdr3_aa: CASSSPYEQYF
v_call: TRBV28; j_call: TRBJ1-2; cdr3_aa: CASSLISAEGYTF
v_call: TRBV29-1; j_call: TRBJ1-1; cdr3_aa: CSSTGQGGMNTEAFF
v_call: TRBV7-9; j_call: TRBJ2-7; cdr3_aa: CASSPKTGYEQYF
v_call: TRBV27; j_call: TRBJ1-5; cdr3_aa: CASSLGRNSNQPQHF
v_call: TRBV28; j_call: TRBJ1-2; cdr3_aa: CASSLYGQDPYGYTF
v_call: TRBV6-1; j_call: TRBJ2-7; cdr3_aa: CASSDPPPSYEQYF
v_call: TRBV6-1; j_call: TRBJ1-1; cdr3_aa: CASSEIWESTEAFF
v_call: TRBV11-2; j_call: TRBJ2-5; cdr3_aa: CASSSRSETQYF
v_call: TRBV25-1; j_call: TRBJ1-1; cdr3_aa: CASGWGDTEAFF
v_call: TRBV2; j_call: TRBJ1-4; cdr3_aa: CASADSGVFF
v_call: TRBV5-1; j_call: TRBJ2-7; cdr3_aa: CASSPGIDGGEQYF
v_call: TRBV9; j_call: TRBJ2-2; cdr3_aa: CASSSWGTGGTGELFF
v_call: TRBV9; j_call: TRBJ1-4; cdr3_aa: CASSVGGSATNEKLFF
v_call: TRBV6-1; j_call: TRBJ2-7; cdr3_aa: CASRTGSDYEQYF
v_call: TRBV6-5; j_call: TRBJ2-7; cdr3_aa: CASSYSRMGNYEQYF
v_call: TRBV12-5; j_call: TRBJ2-7; cdr3_aa: CASGFGGSDEQYF
v_call: TRBV4-2; j_call: TRBJ2-1; cdr3_aa: CASSQSTSVEQFF